The T cell receptor (beta chain) under discussion was sequenced for a study of regulatory T cells in long-lasting Graves disease. From germline, CDR1 is SGHTA and CDR2 FQGNSA. V lost 8 bases, J lost 5 bases, and 12 bases lay in between. CDR3 length: 12 amino acids. Time point in this sample: newly diagnosed GD, antithyroid drugs for less than 3 months. Extracted PBMC RNA gave rise to the TCR library. This clonotype was seen at least ten times. Its matching antigen is unknown. Regarding the study as a whole: In persistent patients, shared public clonotypes (around 2,500) outnumbered those in new patients (about 970).

CDR3-region Arm-PCR and iRepertoire HTBI primers produced the TCR beta libraries. TCRdb independently ran MiXCR on the multiplex PCR reads; one entry per CDR3 protein. The sample lists about 420,000 distinct CDR3 sequences; about a sixth were seen once. This same sample was also taken into another study, of T cells in Graves' hyperthyroidism and ophthalmopathy. As that report states: In blood, most of the thyroid clonotypes expanded above 0.001 were also present. Ophthalmopathy was identified by the model a median roughly 6.5 months ahead of onset.

Here the sequenced sample was peripheral blood mononuclear cells (PBMCs), taken at new diagnosis, from a patient treated with antithyroid drugs. The sequence derives from a woman aged 18 to 35 with Graves disease. The chain combines TRBV7-2 with TRBJ2-5, with D perhaps TRBD2 (5 bases). The CDR3 DNA reads as TGTGCCAGCGGGAGTTCGGTGGAGACCCAGTACTTC. Amino acid sequence: CASGSSVETQYF.